The 10 T cell receptor beta chains below all came from one sample that was sequenced in a study of blood T cell repertoires in COVID-19 (dated by TCRdb to between 2020 and 2021). The library was built by means of the immunoSEQ multiplex PCR assay. TCRdb holds this immuneACCESS table with in-frame rearrangements only. Some clones are missing; in checked studies, unresolved V genes explain under half, and the rest has no known cause. This sample comprises fewer than 300,000 clones, roughly 87% of them detected only once. Roughly 13% of the sample is held by the ten biggest clonotypes. Sequencing input: peripheral blood. Source of these receptors: a human donor in a cohort sampled during active COVID-19.

The rearrangement uses TRBV6-5 and TRBJ2-7, with 7 nucleotides matching TRBD1. With V trimmed by 6 bases and J by 4 bases, 6 bases remained unmatched. The CDR3 covers 13 residues. The germline CDR1 and CDR2 sequences are MNHEY and SVGAGI. Written as DNA, the CDR3 is TGTGCCAGCAGACGGGACAGAAAATACGAGCAGTACTTC. Amino acids: CASRRDRKYEQYF.

This clone was counted once. The chain carries TRBV5-1 and TRBJ2-1, with D uncertain. Germline loops: CDR1 SGHRS, CDR2 YFSETQ. Trimming removed 0 bases from V and 0 bases from J, with 7 bases in between. This CDR3 comprises 15 residues. The CDR3 sequence is CASSLAPSSYNEQFF. In DNA, the CDR3 is TGCGCCAGCAGCTTGGCCCCGAGCTCCTACAATGAGCAGTTCTTC.

The CDR3 nucleotides read TGTGCCAGTAGTATCCTGACTAGCGGAGGAAATGAGCAGTTCTTC. Its translation is CASSILTSGGNEQFF. The rearrangement links TRBV19 to TRBJ2-1; 9 nucleotides align to TRBD2. The ends lost 3 bases at V and 7 bases at J; junction bases unmatched: 7. CDR3 length equals 15 residues. Germline loops: CDR1 LNHDA, CDR2 SQIVND (reference sequence).

The CDR3 bases are TGTGCCAGCAGCTCGGGAGGAAGGAAAGGGAATGAGCAGTTCTTC. Translated: CASSSGGRKGNEQFF. The chain links TRBV7-7 to TRBJ2-1; 7 nucleotides agree with TRBD2. The CDR3 has 15 amino acids. The junction had 10 bases not matched to a gene; V was cut back by 4 bases and J by 7 bases. CDR1 SSHAT and CDR2 FNYEAQ come from the germline V gene (reference sequence).

The rearrangement links TRBV19 to TRBJ1-1; 7 bases fit TRBD1. Germline CDR1 reads LNHDA; CDR2 reads SQIVND (reference sequence). CDR3 length: 14 residues. The ends lost 3 bases at V and 11 bases at J; junction bases unmatched: 12. The CDR3: CASSITDRDSWAFF. As DNA, the CDR3 is TGTGCCAGTAGTATCACCGACAGGGACTCGTGGGCTTTCTTT.

Written as DNA, the CDR3 is TGTGCCAGCAGGAAGAGGGTTTGGGGGGGCGGAAGTAATGGCTACACCTTC. This gives the protein CASRKRVWGGGSNGYTF. The rearrangement links TRBV28 to TRBJ1-2; possible D gene TRBD1, 6 bases. The ends were cut back, 6 bases at V and 6 bases at J, with 26 bases in the middle. The CDR3 is 17 residues long. Germline CDR1 reads MDHEN; CDR2 reads SYDVKM.

The chain carries TRBV29-1 and TRBJ1-2; D is perhaps TRBD1 (5 bases). Trimming left V 7 bases short and J 4 bases short, with 13 bases between. The CDR3 contains 12 residues. Germline CDR1 and CDR2: SQVTM and ANQGSEA. CDR3 amino acids: CSARDSSYGYTF. The CDR3 DNA follows: TGCAGCGCCCGGGACTCAAGCTATGGCTACACCTTC.

The chain couples TRBV27 to TRBJ1-6; D is undetermined. V gave up 2 bases and J gave up 1 base, with 6 bases separating them. Germline V gene data show CDR1 as MNHEY and CDR2 as SMNVEV (reference sequence). This CDR3 contains 15 residues. DNA for the CDR3: TGTGCCAGCAGTTTAAGCGGGTCCTATAATTCACCCCTCCACTTT. Its protein is CASSLSGSYNSPLHF.

The rearrangement uses TRBV18 and TRBJ1-4; D unresolved. The ends were cut back, 2 bases at V and 7 bases at J, with 8 bases in the middle. Germline-derived CDR1 and CDR2 are KGHSH and LQKENI. The CDR3 extends over 13 amino acids. CDR3 sequence reads: CASSPGRSEKLFF. Here the CDR3 DNA reads TGTGCCAGCTCACCAGGGCGATCTGAAAAACTGTTTTTT.

V usage is TRBV7-6 and J usage is TRBJ2-5, with D perhaps TRBD1 (5 bases). Trimming removed 0 bases from V and 0 bases from J, with 8 bases in between. CDR1 is SGHVS and CDR2 is FNYEAQ in the germline V gene. The CDR3 sequence is 15 residues long. Written as DNA, the CDR3 is TGTGCCAGCAGCTTAGCAGAGACAGACCAAGAGACCCAGTACTTC. This sequence encodes CASSLAETDQETQYF.